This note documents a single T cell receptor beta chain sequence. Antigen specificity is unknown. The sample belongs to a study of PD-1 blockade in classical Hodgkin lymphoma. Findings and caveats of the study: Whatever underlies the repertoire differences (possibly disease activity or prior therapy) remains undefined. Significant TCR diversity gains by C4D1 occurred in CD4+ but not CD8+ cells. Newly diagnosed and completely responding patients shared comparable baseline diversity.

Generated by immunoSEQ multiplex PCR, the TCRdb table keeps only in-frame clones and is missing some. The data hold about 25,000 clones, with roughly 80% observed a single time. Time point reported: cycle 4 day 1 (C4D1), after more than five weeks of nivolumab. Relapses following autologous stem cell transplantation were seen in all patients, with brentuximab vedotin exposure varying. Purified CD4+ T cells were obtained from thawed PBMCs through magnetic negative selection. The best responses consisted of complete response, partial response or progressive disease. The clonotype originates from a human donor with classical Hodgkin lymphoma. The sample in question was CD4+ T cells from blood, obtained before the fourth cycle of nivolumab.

Here the CDR3 reads CASSLGTPNSPLHF. DNA for the CDR3: TGCGCCAGCAGCTTGGGTACACCTAATTCACCCCTCCACTTT. The gene calls are TRBV5-1 and TRBJ1-6; D is undetermined. V lost 0 bases and J 6 bases, leaving 7 bases between the germline ends. Germline-derived CDR1 and CDR2 are SGHRS and YFSETQ. The CDR3 is made up of 14 amino acids.